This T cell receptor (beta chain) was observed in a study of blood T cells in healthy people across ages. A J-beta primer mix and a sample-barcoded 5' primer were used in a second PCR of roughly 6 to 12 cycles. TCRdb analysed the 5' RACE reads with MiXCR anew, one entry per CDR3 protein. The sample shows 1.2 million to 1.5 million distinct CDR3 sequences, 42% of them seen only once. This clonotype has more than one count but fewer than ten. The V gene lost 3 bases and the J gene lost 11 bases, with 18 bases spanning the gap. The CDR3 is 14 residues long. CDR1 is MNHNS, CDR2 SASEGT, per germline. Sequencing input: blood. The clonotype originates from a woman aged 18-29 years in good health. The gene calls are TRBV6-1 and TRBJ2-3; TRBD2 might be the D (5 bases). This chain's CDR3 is CASSETRPSLKQYF. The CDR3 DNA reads TGTGCCAGCAGTGAGACCCGACCTAGCTTAAAGCAGTATTTT.